What follows are 27 T cell receptor beta chains derived from one specimen sequenced in a study of control samples from healthy donors and cancer patients. Generated by immunoSEQ multiplex PCR, the TCRdb table keeps only in-frame clones and is missing some. This table has 99,000 or so clones, about four fifths appearing once. The sequencing sample was made of blood. All receptors come from a man aged 60 to 69 in good health.

The chain uses TRBV6-1 and TRBJ1-1, with TRBD1 matching 8 bases. The germline V gene encodes CDR1 MNHNS and CDR2 SASEGT. J was trimmed by 9 bases and V by 3 bases; bases with no gene match: 6. This CDR3 spans 13 amino acids. The CDR3 here is CASSDAAGGKAFF. As DNA, the CDR3 is TGTGCCAGCAGTGATGCGGCAGGGGGCAAAGCTTTCTTT.

V usage is TRBV7-8 and J usage is TRBJ2-7, with 7 bases identical to TRBD1. CDR1 is SGHVS, CDR2 FQNEAQ, per germline. The CDR3 extends over 15 amino acids. Losses at the gene ends were 4 bases for V and 9 bases for J; bases not matched to a gene: 15. The DNA for the CDR3 is TGTGCCAGCAGCTACCGGGACAGCTCCCGAGGTGGGCAGTACTTC. Translated, it gives CASSYRDSSRGGQYF.

V is TRBV24-1 and J is TRBJ2-1; D possibly corresponds to TRBD2 (7 bases). The ends were cut back, 5 bases at V and 2 bases at J, with 21 bases in the middle. The germline V gene has CDR1 KGHDR and CDR2 SFDVKD. This CDR3 has 18 amino acids. This CDR3 is CATSAGGGGGRTYNEQFF. The CDR3 bases are TGTGCCACCAGTGCGGGGGGCGGGGGCGGGAGAACCTACAATGAGCAGTTCTTC.

This chain links TRBV6-1 with TRBJ2-7, with TRBD2 as a possible D gene (6 bases). The V gene lost 0 bases and the J gene lost 6 bases, with 15 bases spanning the gap. CDR3 length equals 15 residues. In germline, CDR1 is MNHNS, CDR2 SASEGT. In nucleotides, the CDR3 is TGTGCCAGCAGTGAAGCGGGGAGAAAGGAGGGCGAGCAGTACTTC. Translating gives CASSEAGRKEGEQYF.

The gene calls are TRBV6-5 and TRBJ2-2; D call uncertain. CDR1 and CDR2 from the germline V gene are MNHEY and SVGAGI. The CDR3 is 12 amino acids. V was pared by 2 bases and J by 6 bases, with 4 bases between. In DNA, the CDR3 is TGTGCCAGCAGTTACGGTTCCGGGGAGCTGTTTTTT. Translating gives CASSYGSGELFF.

The chain carries TRBV5-1 and TRBJ2-2, with D maybe TRBD1 (5 bases). The CDR3 contains 15 residues. Trimming took off 1 base at V and 4 bases at J, with 11 bases between the two ends. CDR1 is SGHRS, CDR2 YFSETQ, per germline. CDR3 sequence reads: CASSLSGASTGELFF. The CDR3 DNA follows: TGCGCCAGCAGCTTGAGTGGGGCTTCCACCGGGGAGCTGTTTTTT.

The chain joins TRBV5-6 to TRBJ2-7; D may correspond to TRBD1 or TRBD2 (5 bases each). The CDR3 consists of 13 residues. The germline V gene has CDR1 SGHDT and CDR2 YYEEEE. Trimming removed 4 bases from V and 0 bases from J, with 8 bases in between. The CDR3, as DNA: TGTGCCAGCAGCAAAGGGACCTCCTACGAGCAGTACTTC. It yields the protein CASSKGTSYEQYF.

In this sample, this clone turned up once. The rearrangement joins TRBV11-3 to TRBJ2-5, with a possible D match to TRBD1 (5 bases). The V end was cut by 5 bases, the J end by 2 bases, with 12 bases between. The CDR3 contains 14 residues. Looked up from germline, CDR1 is SGHNT and CDR2 is YENEEA. The CDR3: CASSPDRDQETQYF. In DNA, the CDR3 is TGTGCCAGCAGCCCCGACAGAGATCAAGAGACCCAGTACTTC.

J is TRBJ1-1 and V is TRBV4-1, with 12 positions matching TRBD1. Germline CDR1 is MGHRA and CDR2 is YSYEKL. This CDR3 is 16 amino acids long. Trimming at V came to 3 bases and at J to 5 bases, leaving 7 bases not matched to a gene. As DNA, the CDR3 is TGCGCCAGCAGCCAGGCCGGGACAGGGGGCCATACTGAAGCTTTCTTT. This codes for CASSQAGTGGHTEAFF.

The chain uses TRBV6-6 and TRBJ2-3, with a weak D call TRBD2 (6 bases). Trimming removed 6 bases from V and 2 bases from J, with 24 bases in between. Germline CDR1 is MNHNY and CDR2 is SVGAGI (reference sequence). The CDR3 is made up of 18 amino acids. CDR3 coding DNA: TGTGCCAGCAGCCGAGGCCGTGCCTTTGCGGGGTTCACAGATACGCAGTATTTT. As protein: CASSRGRAFAGFTDTQYF.

V gene TRBV5-1 combines with J gene TRBJ1-2; D perhaps matches TRBD1 (5 bases). V was cut by 0 bases and J by 7 bases, with 13 bases left in between. The germline V gene has CDR1 SGHRS and CDR2 YFSETQ. The CDR3 consists of 14 residues. This CDR3 reads CASSLDLGTGGYTF. The CDR3 nucleotides are TGCGCCAGCAGCTTGGATTTGGGGACTGGTGGCTACACCTTC.

V gene TRBV9 combines with J gene TRBJ1-4; weak D call: TRBD1 (5 bases). This CDR3 has 16 amino acids. Per germline, CDR1 SGDLS and CDR2 YYNGEE. The V end was cut by 0 bases, the J end by 5 bases, with 14 bases between. The CDR3 reads CASSVGRAGGNEKLFF. The CDR3 DNA sequence: TGTGCCAGCAGCGTAGGGAGAGCGGGGGGGAATGAAAAACTGTTTTTT.

This chain joins TRBV11-2 and TRBJ2-1, with D possibly being TRBD2 (7 bases). With 8 bases removed from V and 8 bases from J, the gap between germline ends came to 22 bases. CDR1 and CDR2 (germline): SGHAT, FQNNGV. There are 15 residues in the CDR3. CDR3 loop: CASSQGGAEFDEQFF. The CDR3 DNA sequence: TGTGCCAGCTCCCAAGGGGGGGCCGAGTTTGATGAGCAGTTCTTC.

The chain employs TRBV4-1 and TRBJ2-2, with 11 bases identical to TRBD2. The CDR3 is 15 amino acids. With 9 bases clipped from V and 7 bases from J, the junction kept 10 bases outside the gene matches. Germline CDR1 MGHRA, CDR2 YSYEKL. This chain's CDR3 is CASLAGGPGIGELFF. DNA for the CDR3: TGCGCCAGTTTAGCGGGGGGGCCGGGCATCGGGGAGCTGTTTTTT.

This clone was recorded once. This chain uses TRBV10-3 with TRBJ2-7, with D maybe TRBD2 (6 bases). Germline CDR1 and CDR2: ENHRY and SYGVKD. This CDR3 comprises 16 residues. The ends were cut back, 0 bases at V and 6 bases at J, with 18 bases in the middle. The chain's CDR3 is CAISESTRGFWSEQYF. The CDR3 DNA follows: TGTGCCATCAGTGAGTCGACTCGGGGGTTTTGGAGCGAGCAGTACTTC.

The V gene is TRBV2, the J gene TRBJ2-7; 8 nucleotides align to TRBD1. In germline, CDR1 is SNHLY, CDR2 FYNNEI. V gave up 6 bases and J gave up 3 bases; unmatched junction bases: 7. This CDR3 contains 14 residues. The CDR3 is CASRVTGVVYEQYF. The CDR3 DNA reads as TGTGCCAGCAGAGTGACAGGGGTTGTCTACGAGCAGTACTTC.

The V gene is TRBV6-5, the J gene TRBJ1-2; D remains ambiguous. Germline values: CDR1 MNHEY, CDR2 SVGAGI. This CDR3 is 15 amino acids long. Trimming removed 2 bases from V and 0 bases from J, with 10 bases in between. The CDR3 bases are TGTGCCAGCAGTTACGAGGCATCAGCTAACTATGGCTACACCTTC. Its protein is CASSYEASANYGYTF.

J is TRBJ2-2 and V is TRBV30, with D possibly being TRBD1 or TRBD2 (6 bases each). The CDR3 has 17 amino acids. Germline V lookup: CDR1 GTSNPN, CDR2 SVGIG (reference sequence). V was trimmed by 3 bases and J by 4 bases, leaving 21 bases between them. The CDR3: CAWRGGLGARSTGELFF. The CDR3 DNA is TGTGCCTGGAGGGGGGGTCTGGGGGCGCGGAGCACCGGGGAGCTGTTTTTT.

The genes are TRBV7-9 and TRBJ1-1, with 9 bases aligning to TRBD1. The CDR3 has 16 amino acids. Germline CDR1 and CDR2: SEHNR and FQNEAQ (reference sequence). V gave up 5 bases and J gave up 2 bases; unmatched junction bases: 9. CDR3 sequence: CASSPEEGQGNTEAFF. The CDR3 DNA follows: TGTGCCAGCAGCCCCGAAGAGGGACAGGGCAACACTGAAGCTTTCTTT.

The chain carries TRBV5-1 and TRBJ2-3, with D maybe TRBD2 (6 bases). Germline V CDR1 and CDR2: SGHRS, YFSETQ. The CDR3 has 15 amino acids. V shed 4 bases and J shed 2 bases, with 14 bases lying between them. CDR3 amino acids: CASSLLAVPTDTQYF. The CDR3 DNA sequence: TGCGCCAGCAGCCTCTTAGCGGTTCCCACAGATACGCAGTATTTT.

This chain connects TRBV6-5 to TRBJ2-7; D unresolved. Germline values: CDR1 MNHEY, CDR2 SVGAGI. Trimming cost V 0 bases and J 6 bases, with 6 bases left between them. This CDR3 comprises 12 residues. The chain's CDR3 is CASSYSSGEQYF. The CDR3, as DNA: TGTGCCAGCAGTTACTCTTCGGGCGAGCAGTACTTC.

The V call is TRBV6-2 or TRBV6-3, the J call TRBJ2-1; tentatively, D is TRBD1 or TRBD2 (5 bases each). CDR3 length: 16 residues. Trimming left V 6 bases short and J 5 bases short, with 20 bases between. The germline V gene has CDR1 MNHEY and CDR2 SVGEGT. CDR3 nucleotides: TGTGCCAGCAGCATATTTTCCGGGACCCTCAACAATGAGCAGTTCTTC. Translating gives CASSIFSGTLNNEQFF.

The J gene is TRBJ1-5, the V gene TRBV19, with TRBD1 as a possible D gene (5 bases). Germline V gene data show CDR1 as LNHDA and CDR2 as SQIVND (reference sequence). The CDR3 covers 14 residues. The germline V and J ends were trimmed by 3 bases and 7 bases, with 13 bases remaining between them. As DNA, the CDR3 is TGTGCCAGTAGTATTGGGGCGGTGGGACAGCCCCAGCATTTT. This codes for CASSIGAVGQPQHF.

J is TRBJ1-1 and V is TRBV7-2, with TRBD1 identical over 10 bases. CDR3 size: 14 residues. V was clipped by 0 bases and J by 6 bases; unmatched bases: 1. Germline CDR1 is SGHTA and CDR2 is FQGNSA. The chain's CDR3 is CASSLATGGSEAFF. In DNA form, the CDR3 reads TGTGCCAGCAGCTTAGCGACAGGGGGCTCTGAAGCTTTCTTT.

The chain carries TRBV18 and TRBJ2-5, with D perhaps assigned TRBD1 or TRBD2 (5 bases each). The germline V and J ends were trimmed by 6 bases and 5 bases, with 22 bases remaining between them. This CDR3 is built from 16 residues. Germline V lookup: CDR1 KGHSH, CDR2 LQKENI. Written as DNA, the CDR3 is TGTGCCAGCTCTCCCTCGAGGGACGGGCCCTGGGAGACCCAGTACTTC. Translating it yields CASSPSRDGPWETQYF.

The gene calls are TRBV5-1 and TRBJ1-5; no reliable D call. CDR3 length equals 14 residues. Trimming left V 4 bases short and J 0 bases short, with 8 bases between. Germline CDR1 reads SGHRS; CDR2 reads YFSETQ. CDR3: CASSPKNSNQPQHF. The CDR3 DNA reads TGCGCCAGCAGCCCAAAAAATAGCAATCAGCCCCAGCATTTT.

The rearrangement links TRBV5-6 to TRBJ2-1; D not certain. Germline V gene sequence: CDR1 SGHDT, CDR2 YYEEEE. The V and J ends lost 4 bases and 0 bases respectively, with 14 bases between them. The CDR3 has 16 residues. This chain's CDR3 is CASSPRGSTSYNEQFF. CDR3 nucleotides: TGTGCCAGCAGCCCGAGAGGCTCTACCTCCTACAATGAGCAGTTCTTC.